This entry describes one T cell receptor beta chain. Its antigen is currently unknown. With 60 Vbeta and 13 Jbeta primers, the PCR was carried out. Methods used by the authors: Around 10 million of the 80 million or so unique TCR beta chains counted in a later analysis were shared. Profiled with immunoSEQ multiplex PCR; TCRdb holds only in-frame clones, not every one. That table supplies the V and J calls and clone size; D and trimming were determined from the DNA. The sample records 150,000 to 200,000 clones, over 65% being singletons. Germline lookup yields CDR1 SNHLY and CDR2 FYNNEI. This CDR3 region has 15 residues. V was clipped by 3 bases and J by 9 bases, with 21 bases between them. This record belongs to a study of cytomegalovirus exposure and HLA in healthy donors. Study results and caveats: Most CMV-associated TCR beta chains were later found to appear HLA-restricted. For TCR beta chains, V- and J-gene trimming was later linked to a missense DCLRE1C variant. The authors enumerated over 150 TCR beta chains as linked to cytomegalovirus.

This sequence originates from a woman between 35 and 50 years old in good health and CMV-seronegative. The sequencing sample was made of PBMCs. This chain joins TRBV2 and TRBJ2-7; TRBD1 might be the D (6 bases). CDR3 bases: TGTGCCAGCAGTGAGTTGGGGGCAGGCCCCCTTGGGCAGTACTTC. Translating gives CASSELGAGPLGQYF. The complete variable domain, with remaining parts taken from reference TRBV2 and TRBJ2-7, reads EPEVTQTPSHQVTQMGQEVILRCVPISNHLYFYWYRQILGQKVEFLVSFYNNEISEKSEIFDDQFSVERPDGSNFTLKIRSTKLEDSAMYFCASSELGAGPLGQYFGPGTRLTVT.